The source of this T cell receptor (beta chain) is a study of shared T cell receptors in the human thymus (dated by TCRdb to 2020 to 2022). A note on the overall study: The study examined how self-reactive, shared T-cell receptor alpha chains are generated in the human thymus.

The method was the immunoSEQ multiplex PCR assay. In its TCRdb copy, this immuneACCESS table keeps in-frame sequences only and misses some clones. Where compared with another copy, unresolved V genes explain less than half of these, and the others have no known cause. The sample table lists roughly 710,000 clones, 70% to 90% of them with a count of one. Of the sample, 0.0095% to 0.013% is held by the ten largest clones. The junction shows trimming of 4 bases on V and 5 bases on J, plus 36 bases between the germline ends. Per the germline V gene, MGHRA is the CDR1 and YSYEKL is the CDR2. Including the terminal cysteine and phenylalanine, the CDR3 comprises 21 residues. The only DNA kept is the CDR3, 63 bases in frame from the first base. Comments on this clone: Its antigen has not been determined. No base quality information exists; no much larger clone differs at one position.

This sample also appeared in a second study, on human thymus T cells. The second source states: In Finland, the donors were immunologically healthy infants who were having open corrective cardiac surgery for congenital heart defects. Thymus tissue was collected as surgical resects that were removed during corrective cardiac surgery. V and J gene segment usage appeared biased in both thymic and peripheral blood repertoires. According to the related research, thymic TCR repertoires were highly overlapping among unrelated individuals. The study used about eight infant thymus samples plus four related peripheral blood samples to characterize TCR alpha and beta repertoires. Donor ages ranging from about 7 to 250 days were recorded, and roughly six male and a couple of female infants were included in the cohort. Thymocytes were freed from the tissue by mechanical means and kept at -70 degrees C as pellets of 10-30 million cells. Genomic DNA was extracted from frozen cell pellets with a QIAsymphony instrument. The immunoSEQ multiplex PCR assay was used to amplify the TCRB and TCRAD loci from a standardized amount of quality-controlled genomic DNA. The amplicons covered the V(D)J region and were long enough to include the CDR3 and to identify the V and J genes. Through the commercial immunoSEQ service, the amplicons were sequenced on an Illumina platform. Corrections for primer bias and sequencing errors followed previously described methods, while TCRAD and TCRB definitions were based on the IMGT database. The repertoires were analysed using immunoSEQ Analyzer 3.0 and VDJTools for basic statistics, V/J segment usage, diversity estimates, rarefaction and pairwise overlap. Diversity was estimated with Chao1, ChaoE, Efron-Thisted, Shannon and inverse Simpson indices, and also on datasets down-sampled to the smallest sample. Repertoire overlap was assessed by strict matching of CDR3 nucleotide sequence, V gene and J gene, and clustering was done by Jaccard-based multidimensional scaling. On average, thymus samples gave 750,000 to 1,000,000 unique TCRB clonotypes, whereas blood samples gave about 92,000.

The chain links TRBV4-1 with TRBJ2-7; a tentative D match to TRBD2 spans 7 bases. The sequence derives from a girl less than two years old with a congenital heart defect. Donor details come from another sample of the same person, matched by shared clones. Source material: thymocytes. The CDR3 region reads CASSRETIFGSWKGGGHEQYF. The DNA sequence reads TGCGCCAGCAGCCGAGAAACGATCTTTGGGAGTTGGAAAGGGGGGGGACACGAGCAGTACTTC.